This T cell receptor beta chain was obtained from a study of CD8+ T cells in alopecia areata. Study-wide results and caveats: Sequence data from scalp samples additionally include resident alphabeta T cells of normal skin.

Points on this clone: Antigen: not known.

Investigators isolated RNA and reverse transcribed it into cDNA to act as the sequencing template. Generated by immunoSEQ multiplex PCR, the TCRdb table keeps only in-frame clones and is missing some. The sample lists roughly 100,000 clones, 65% to 90% occurring once. Treatment indicated: oral pan-JAK inhibitor, 5-10 mg twice daily. V shed 2 bases, J shed 2 bases, and the junction held 6 bases outside the gene matches. The CDR3 has 15 amino acids. Germline V gives CDR1 SGHDT, CDR2 YYEEEE. This receptor was obtained from a human donor with alopecia areata. The V and J genes are TRBV5-6 and TRBJ2-7; 8 nucleotides line up with TRBD2. The material was CD8+ T cells sorted from blood, obtained between weeks 30 and 35, from a patient treated with tofacitinib. The CDR3 sequence is CASSFAGRAAYEQYF. As DNA, the CDR3 is TGTGCCAGCAGCTTCGCCGGGAGGGCCGCCTACGAGCAGTACTTC. The full variable domain, with the rest looked up from reference TRBV5-6 and TRBJ2-7, is DAGVTQSPTHLIKTRGQQVTLRCSPKSGHDTVSWYQQALGQGPQFIFQYYEEEERQRGNFPDRFSGHQFPNYSSELNVNALLLGDSALYLCASSFAGRAAYEQYFGPGTRLTVT.